This T cell receptor beta chain appears in the sequencing data of a study of blood T cell repertoires in COVID-19. Study information: The United States, Italy and Spain were the sources of the acute and convalescent COVID-19 samples. T cells, B-cell-depleted T cells, or PBMCs provided the cDNA or gDNA that served as material.

Recruits, aged roughly 18 to 90 years, lived in 25 or so US areas. Participant-reported clinical history was the basis for cohort assignment. The CDR3 is 15 residues long. In germline, CDR1 is MNHEY, CDR2 SMNVEV (reference sequence). V was pared by 3 bases and J by 1 base, with 10 bases between. Generated by immunoSEQ multiplex PCR, the TCRdb table keeps only in-frame clones and is missing some. Among 140,000 to 150,000 clones, approximately 90% were seen once, and the ten largest hold 1% to 1.5%. This clone appeared a single time. The TCR comes from a woman aged 30 to 39 with acute COVID-19. Specimen: PBMCs or T cells enriched from blood (not recorded which). This rearrangement joins TRBV27 to TRBJ1-3, with no clear D. CDR3 DNA: TGTGCCAGCAGTTTGGGCCAGCCTTCTGGAAACACCATATATTTT. Translation: CASSLGQPSGNTIYF.